The 8 T cell receptor beta chains in this list originate from one sample, sequenced in a study of lymphopenia after photon versus proton radiotherapy. The table came from immunoSEQ multiplex PCR; TCRdb's copy has only in-frame clones and leaves some out. In the table there are around 50,000 clones, roughly 84% of which are singletons. The sample was peripheral blood, taken from a patient treated with proton-based radiotherapy. The receptors shown here come from a man in his 60s with pancreatic cancer.

This rearrangement joins TRBV29-1 to TRBJ2-2, with D possibly matching TRBD1 (5 bases). Trimming removed 7 bases at V and 6 bases at J, with 21 bases between. This CDR3 is 15 amino acids long. CDR1 is SQVTM and CDR2 is ANQGSEA in the germline V gene. The CDR3 DNA reads TGCAGCGCCGCAGACAGCGCTGCGTGGGCCGGGGAGCTGTTTTTT. The encoded protein is CSAADSAAWAGELFF.

The chain recombines TRBV2 with TRBJ1-1; 7 bases line up with TRBD1. Trimming took 9 bases from V and 6 from J; bases not matched to a gene: 7. CDR1 and CDR2 from the germline V gene are SNHLY and FYNNEI. The length of the CDR3 is 12 residues. CDR3 DNA: TGTGCCAGTAAGGAGGGGGCATCTGAAGCTTTCTTT. Its translation is CASKEGASEAFF.

This chain joins TRBV7-2 and TRBJ2-2, with 9 bases that match TRBD2. The CDR3 consists of 16 residues. Trimming removed 7 bases from V and 3 bases from J; junction bases left unmatched: 9. Germline V gene data show CDR1 as SGHTA and CDR2 as FQGNSA. In DNA form, the CDR3 reads TGTGCCAGCACCCGGGGCGGGAGGGCCCACACCGGGGAGCTGTTTTTT. Translating it yields CASTRGGRAHTGELFF.

This chain joins TRBV7-9 and TRBJ2-7; TRBD2 agrees at 12 bases. Unmatched junction bases numbered 3, after V lost 8 bases and J lost 4 bases. This CDR3 is 13 amino acids long. Per the germline V gene, CDR1 is SEHNR and CDR2 is FQNEAQ (reference sequence). The CDR3 bases are TGTGCCAGCTCAACTAGCGGGAGGTACGAGCAGTACTTC. Amino acid sequence: CASSTSGRYEQYF.

V and J are TRBV18 and TRBJ2-2; no reliable D call. CDR3 length: 16 amino acids. Germline CDR1 reads KGHSH; CDR2 reads LQKENI. V was pared by 0 bases and J by 2 bases, with 10 bases between. The CDR3 loop reads CASSPPRSANTGELFF. For the CDR3, the DNA is TGTGCCAGCTCACCACCGAGGTCAGCTAACACCGGGGAGCTGTTTTTT.

The rearrangement joins TRBV9 to TRBJ2-1; D is uncertain. Trimming removed 4 bases at V and 5 bases at J, with 13 bases between. Germline CDR1 is SGDLS and CDR2 is YYNGEE. This CDR3 region has 14 residues. CDR3: CASSLLQRDNEQFF. DNA of the CDR3: TGTGCCAGCAGCCTACTTCAAAGAGACAATGAGCAGTTCTTC.

The chain carries TRBV19 and TRBJ2-1, with TRBD2 matching 12 bases. This CDR3 contains 14 residues. Germline CDR1 and CDR2: LNHDA and SQIVND (reference sequence). V lost 8 bases and J lost 10; bases outside the gene matches: 9. The CDR3 nucleotides are TGTGCCAGTCAGACTAGCGGGGGCCTAGTCGAGCAGTTCTTC. This codes for CASQTSGGLVEQFF.

The V gene is TRBV27, the J gene TRBJ1-2; D gene unclear. Trimming shortened V by 2 bases and J by 5 bases, and 12 bases separated the two germline ends. This CDR3 contains 14 residues. Germline lookup yields CDR1 MNHEY and CDR2 SMNVEV (reference sequence). The CDR3 loop is CASSLREGGYGYTF. DNA of the CDR3: TGTGCCAGCAGTTTAAGGGAGGGAGGGTATGGCTACACCTTC.